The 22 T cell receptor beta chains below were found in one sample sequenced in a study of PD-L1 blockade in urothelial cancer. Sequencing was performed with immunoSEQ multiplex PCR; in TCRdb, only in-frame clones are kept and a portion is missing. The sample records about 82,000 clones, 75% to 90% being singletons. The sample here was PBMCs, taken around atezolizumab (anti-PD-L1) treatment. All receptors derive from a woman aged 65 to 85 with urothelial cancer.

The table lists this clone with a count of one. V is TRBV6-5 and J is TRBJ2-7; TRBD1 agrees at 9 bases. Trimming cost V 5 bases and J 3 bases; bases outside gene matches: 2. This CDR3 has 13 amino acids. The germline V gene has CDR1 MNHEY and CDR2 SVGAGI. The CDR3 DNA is TGTGCCAGCAGTAGGGACAGGGACTACGAGCAGTACTTC. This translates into CASSRDRDYEQYF.

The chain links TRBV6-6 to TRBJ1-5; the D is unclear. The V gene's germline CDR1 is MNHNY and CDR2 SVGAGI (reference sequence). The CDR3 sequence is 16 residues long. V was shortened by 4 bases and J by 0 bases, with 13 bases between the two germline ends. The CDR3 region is CASSSNSDYSNQPQHF. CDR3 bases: TGTGCCAGCAGTTCGAACAGCGACTATAGCAATCAGCCCCAGCATTTT.

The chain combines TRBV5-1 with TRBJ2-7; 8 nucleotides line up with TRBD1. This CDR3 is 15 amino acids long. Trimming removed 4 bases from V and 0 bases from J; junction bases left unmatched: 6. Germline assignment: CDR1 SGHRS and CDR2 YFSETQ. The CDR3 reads CASSDRTGPSYEQYF. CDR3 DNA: TGCGCCAGCAGCGATCGGACAGGGCCCTCCTACGAGCAGTACTTC.

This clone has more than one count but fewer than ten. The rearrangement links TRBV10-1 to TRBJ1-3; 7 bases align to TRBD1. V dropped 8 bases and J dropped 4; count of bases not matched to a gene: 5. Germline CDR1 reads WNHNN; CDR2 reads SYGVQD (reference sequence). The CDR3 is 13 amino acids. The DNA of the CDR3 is TGCGCCAGCGGTACAGGGGACGGAAACACCATATATTTT. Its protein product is CASGTGDGNTIYF.

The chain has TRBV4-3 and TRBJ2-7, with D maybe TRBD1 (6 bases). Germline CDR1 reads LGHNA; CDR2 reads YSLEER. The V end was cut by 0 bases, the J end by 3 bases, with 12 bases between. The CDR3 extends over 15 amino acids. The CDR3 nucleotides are TGCGCCAGCAGCCAAGATCAGGGGTTTGGCTACGAGCAGTACTTC. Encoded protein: CASSQDQGFGYEQYF.

The CDR3 loop reads CSVEVRGDYNEQFF. The CDR3 DNA follows: TGCAGCGTTGAGGTACGCGGGGATTACAATGAGCAGTTCTTC. The chain uses TRBV29-1 and TRBJ2-1, with a possible D match to TRBD2 (6 bases). Germline V lookup: CDR1 SQVTM, CDR2 ANQGSEA. The CDR3 totals 14 residues. V shed 3 bases and J shed 4 bases, with 13 bases lying between them.

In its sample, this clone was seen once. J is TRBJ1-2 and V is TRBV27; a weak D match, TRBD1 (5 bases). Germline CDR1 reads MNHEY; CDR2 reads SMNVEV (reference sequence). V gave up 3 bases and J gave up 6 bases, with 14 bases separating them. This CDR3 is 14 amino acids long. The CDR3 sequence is CASSLLIRGDGYTF. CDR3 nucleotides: TGTGCCAGCAGTTTGTTAATCCGGGGGGATGGCTACACCTTC.

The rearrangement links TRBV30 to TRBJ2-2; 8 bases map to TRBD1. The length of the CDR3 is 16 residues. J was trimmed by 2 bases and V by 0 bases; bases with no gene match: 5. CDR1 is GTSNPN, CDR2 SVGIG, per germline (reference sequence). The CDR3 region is CAWSVLPGGNTGELFF. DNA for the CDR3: TGTGCCTGGAGTGTACTTCCAGGGGGCAACACCGGGGAGCTGTTTTTT.

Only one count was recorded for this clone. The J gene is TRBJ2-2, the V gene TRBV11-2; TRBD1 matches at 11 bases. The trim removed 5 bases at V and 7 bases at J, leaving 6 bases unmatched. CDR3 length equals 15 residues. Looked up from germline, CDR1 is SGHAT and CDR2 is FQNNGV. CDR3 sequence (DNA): TGTGCCAGCAGCCCACGGACAGGGGGCTACGGGGAGCTGTTTTTT. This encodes CASSPRTGGYGELFF.

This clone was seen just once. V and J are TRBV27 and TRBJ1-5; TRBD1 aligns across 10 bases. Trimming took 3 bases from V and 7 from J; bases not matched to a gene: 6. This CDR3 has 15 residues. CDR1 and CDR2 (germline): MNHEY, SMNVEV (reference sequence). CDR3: CASSLSTGGPQPQHF. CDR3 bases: TGTGCCAGCAGTTTGTCGACAGGGGGCCCCCAGCCCCAGCATTTT.

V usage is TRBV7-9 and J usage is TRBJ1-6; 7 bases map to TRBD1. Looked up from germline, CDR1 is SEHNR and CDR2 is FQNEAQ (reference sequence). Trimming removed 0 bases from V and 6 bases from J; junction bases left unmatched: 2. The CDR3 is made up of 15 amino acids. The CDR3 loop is CASSLAGQINSPLHF. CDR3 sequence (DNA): TGTGCCAGCAGCTTAGCGGGACAGATTAATTCACCCCTCCACTTT.

CDR3 DNA sequence: TGCGCCAGCAGCGGATCCGGGACACCAACCTACGAGCAGTACTTC. Amino acids: CASSGSGTPTYEQYF. This chain uses TRBV5-1 with TRBJ2-7; D is perhaps TRBD1 (6 bases). In germline, CDR1 is SGHRS, CDR2 YFSETQ. The CDR3 is made up of 15 amino acids. The V end lost 4 bases, the J end lost 2 bases, and 16 bases lay between the germline ends. Based on the CDR3 plus reference TRBV5-1 and TRBJ2-7, the full variable domain is KAGVTQTPRYLIKTRGQQVTLSCSPISGHRSVSWYQQTPGQGLQFLFEYFSETQRNKGNFPGRFSGRQFSNSRSEMNVSTLELGDSALYLCASSGSGTPTYEQYFGPGTRLTVT.

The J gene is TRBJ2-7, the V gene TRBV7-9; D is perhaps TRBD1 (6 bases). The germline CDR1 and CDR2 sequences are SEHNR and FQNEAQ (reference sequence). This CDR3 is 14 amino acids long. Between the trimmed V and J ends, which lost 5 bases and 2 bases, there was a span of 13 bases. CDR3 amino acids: CASSIGQRPYEQYF. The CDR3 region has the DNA TGTGCCAGCAGCATAGGACAGAGGCCCTACGAGCAGTACTTC.

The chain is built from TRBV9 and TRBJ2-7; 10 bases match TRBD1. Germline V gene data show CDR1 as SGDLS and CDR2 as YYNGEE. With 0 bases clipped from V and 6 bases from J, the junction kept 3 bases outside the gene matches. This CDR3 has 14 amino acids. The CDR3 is CASSVEGQGPEQYF. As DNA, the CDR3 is TGTGCCAGCAGCGTAGAGGGACAGGGGCCCGAGCAGTACTTC.

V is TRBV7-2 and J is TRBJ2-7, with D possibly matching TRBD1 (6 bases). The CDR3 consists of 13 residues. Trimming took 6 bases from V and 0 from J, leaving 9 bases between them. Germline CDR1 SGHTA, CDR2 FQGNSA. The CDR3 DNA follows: TGTGCCAGCAGAAGGGGGAGCTCCTACGAGCAGTACTTC. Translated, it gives CASRRGSSYEQYF.

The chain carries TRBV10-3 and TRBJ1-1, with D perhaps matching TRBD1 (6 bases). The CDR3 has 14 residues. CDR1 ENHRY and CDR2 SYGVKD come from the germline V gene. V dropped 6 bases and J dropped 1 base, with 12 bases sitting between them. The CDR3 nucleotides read TGTGCCATCAGCTTGGACAGTTCGAACACTGAAGCTTTCTTT. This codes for CAISLDSSNTEAFF.

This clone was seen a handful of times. The CDR3 sequence: CASSLWEGWDEQYF. CDR3 nucleotide sequence: TGTGCCAGCAGCCTTTGGGAGGGTTGGGACGAGCAGTACTTC. The rearrangement links TRBV7-9 to TRBJ2-7, with 7 bases fitting TRBD2. CDR3 length equals 14 residues. The V and J ends lost 5 bases and 5 bases, in that order; junction bases with no gene match: 9. CDR1 is SEHNR, CDR2 FQNEAQ, per germline (reference sequence).

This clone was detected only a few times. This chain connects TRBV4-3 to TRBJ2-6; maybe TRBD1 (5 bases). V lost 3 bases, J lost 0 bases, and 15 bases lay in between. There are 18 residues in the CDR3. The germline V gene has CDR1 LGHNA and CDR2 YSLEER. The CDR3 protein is CASSHGVGAYSGANVLTF. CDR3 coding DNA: TGCGCCAGCAGCCACGGTGTAGGGGCCTACTCTGGGGCCAACGTCCTGACTTTC.

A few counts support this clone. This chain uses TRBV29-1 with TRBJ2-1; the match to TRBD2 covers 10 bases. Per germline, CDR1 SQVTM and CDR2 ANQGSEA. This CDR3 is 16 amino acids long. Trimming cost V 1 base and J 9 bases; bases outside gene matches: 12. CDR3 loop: CSVEVSPSGRLGEQFF. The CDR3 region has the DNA TGCAGCGTTGAAGTTTCTCCTAGCGGGAGACTCGGTGAGCAGTTCTTC.

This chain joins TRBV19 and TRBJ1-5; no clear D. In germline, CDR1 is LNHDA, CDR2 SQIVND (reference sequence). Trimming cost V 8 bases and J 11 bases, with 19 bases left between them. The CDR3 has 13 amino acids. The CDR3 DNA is TGTGCCAGTCAGAACCCGGGCTTCGGGACCCAGCATTTT. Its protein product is CASQNPGFGTQHF. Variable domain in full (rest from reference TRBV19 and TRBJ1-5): DGGITQSPKYLFRKEGQNVTLSCEQNLNHDAMYWYRQDPGQGLRLIYYSQIVNDFQKGDIAEGYSVSREKKESFPLTVTSAQKNPTAFYLCASQNPGFGTQHFGDGTRLSIL.

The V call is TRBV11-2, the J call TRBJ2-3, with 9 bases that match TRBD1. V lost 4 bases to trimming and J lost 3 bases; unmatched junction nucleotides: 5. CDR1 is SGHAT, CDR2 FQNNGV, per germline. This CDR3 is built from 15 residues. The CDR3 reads CASSSGTGTTDTQYF. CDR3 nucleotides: TGTGCCAGCAGCTCCGGGACAGGGACAACAGATACGCAGTATTTT.

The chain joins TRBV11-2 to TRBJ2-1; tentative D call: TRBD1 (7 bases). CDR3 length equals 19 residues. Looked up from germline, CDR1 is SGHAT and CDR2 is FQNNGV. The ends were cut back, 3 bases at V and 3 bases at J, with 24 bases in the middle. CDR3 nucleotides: TGTGCCAGCAGCTTTCGTCGACAGGGCCCGGGAGAGAACTACAATGAGCAGTTCTTC. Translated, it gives CASSFRRQGPGENYNEQFF.